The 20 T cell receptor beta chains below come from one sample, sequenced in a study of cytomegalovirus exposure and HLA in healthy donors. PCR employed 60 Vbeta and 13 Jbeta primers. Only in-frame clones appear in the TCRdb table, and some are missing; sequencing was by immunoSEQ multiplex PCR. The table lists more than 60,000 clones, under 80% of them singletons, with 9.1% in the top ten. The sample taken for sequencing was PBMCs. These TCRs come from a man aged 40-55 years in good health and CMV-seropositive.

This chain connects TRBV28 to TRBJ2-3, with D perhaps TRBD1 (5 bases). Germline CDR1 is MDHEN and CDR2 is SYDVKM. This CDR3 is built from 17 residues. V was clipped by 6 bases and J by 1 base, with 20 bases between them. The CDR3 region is CASSPPPGSRGTDTQYF. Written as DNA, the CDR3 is TGTGCCAGCAGCCCCCCACCAGGGTCTCGGGGCACAGATACGCAGTATTTT.

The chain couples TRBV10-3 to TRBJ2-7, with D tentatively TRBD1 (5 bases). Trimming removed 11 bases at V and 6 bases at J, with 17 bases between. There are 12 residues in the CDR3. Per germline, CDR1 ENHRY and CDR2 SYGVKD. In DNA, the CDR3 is TGTGCCTCCCAAGGACACGAGTTCGAGCAGTACTTC. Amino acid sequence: CASQGHEFEQYF.

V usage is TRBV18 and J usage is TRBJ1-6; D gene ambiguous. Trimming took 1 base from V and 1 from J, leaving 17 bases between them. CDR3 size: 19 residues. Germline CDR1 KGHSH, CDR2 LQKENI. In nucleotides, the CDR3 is TGTGCCAGCTCACCACGAGCGATAGAGGCCGGTTCCTATAATTCACCCCTCCACTTT. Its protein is CASSPRAIEAGSYNSPLHF.

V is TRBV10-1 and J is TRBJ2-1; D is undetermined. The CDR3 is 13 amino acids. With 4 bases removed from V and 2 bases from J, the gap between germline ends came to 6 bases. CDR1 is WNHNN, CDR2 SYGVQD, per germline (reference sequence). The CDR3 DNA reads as TGCGCCAGCAGTGCCACTACCTACAATGAGCAGTTCTTC. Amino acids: CASSATTYNEQFF.

CDR3 coding DNA: TGTGCCAGCAGCGTAGTCGGGGGGGCAGGAGAGACCCAGTACTTC. It encodes CASSVVGGAGETQYF. The V gene is TRBV9, the J gene TRBJ2-5; 8 nucleotides line up with TRBD2. Per germline, CDR1 SGDLS and CDR2 YYNGEE. This CDR3 spans 15 amino acids. The J segment lost 4 bases and the V segment lost 0 bases, leaving 5 bases of the junction unmatched.

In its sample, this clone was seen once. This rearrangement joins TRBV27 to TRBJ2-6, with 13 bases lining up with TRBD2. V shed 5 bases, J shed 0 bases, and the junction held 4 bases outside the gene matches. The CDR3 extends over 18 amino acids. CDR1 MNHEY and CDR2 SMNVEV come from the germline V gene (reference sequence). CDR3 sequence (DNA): TGTGCCAGCAGTGCGGGACTAGCGGGGATCTCTGGGGCCAACGTCCTGACTTTC. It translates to CASSAGLAGISGANVLTF.

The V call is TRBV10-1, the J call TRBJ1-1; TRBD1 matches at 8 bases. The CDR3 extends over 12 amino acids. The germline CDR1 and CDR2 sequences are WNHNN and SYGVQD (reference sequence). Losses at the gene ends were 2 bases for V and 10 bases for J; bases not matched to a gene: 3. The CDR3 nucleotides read TGCGCCAGCAGTGAGCGGACAGGGCGAGCTTTCTTT. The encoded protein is CASSERTGRAFF.

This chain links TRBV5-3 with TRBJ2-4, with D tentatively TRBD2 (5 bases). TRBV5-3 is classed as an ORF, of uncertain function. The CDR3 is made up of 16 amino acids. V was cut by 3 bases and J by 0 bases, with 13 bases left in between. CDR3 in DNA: TGTGCCAGAAGCTCCCGAGGGTACCTAGCCAAAAACATTCAGTACTTC. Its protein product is CARSSRGYLAKNIQYF.

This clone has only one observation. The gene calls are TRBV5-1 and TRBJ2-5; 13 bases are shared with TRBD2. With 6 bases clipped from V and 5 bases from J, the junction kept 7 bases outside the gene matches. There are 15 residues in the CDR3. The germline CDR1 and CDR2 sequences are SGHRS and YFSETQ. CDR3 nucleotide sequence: TGCGCCAGCACCACTAGCGGGGGGGTTTGGGAGACCCAGTACTTC. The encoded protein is CASTTSGGVWETQYF.

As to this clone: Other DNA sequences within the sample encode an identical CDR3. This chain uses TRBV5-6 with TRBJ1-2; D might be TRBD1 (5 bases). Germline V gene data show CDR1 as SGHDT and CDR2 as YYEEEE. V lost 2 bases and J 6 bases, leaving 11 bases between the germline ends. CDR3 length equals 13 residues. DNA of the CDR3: TGTGCCAGCAGCTTACGGCAGGGTGATGGCTACACCTTC. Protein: CASSLRQGDGYTF.

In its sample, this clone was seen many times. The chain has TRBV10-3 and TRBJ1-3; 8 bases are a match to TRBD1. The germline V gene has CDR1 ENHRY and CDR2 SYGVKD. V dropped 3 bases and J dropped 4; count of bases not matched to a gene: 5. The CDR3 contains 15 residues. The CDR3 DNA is TGTGCCATCAGTGATCAGGGGGCGAGAGGAAACACCATATATTTT. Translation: CAISDQGARGNTIYF.

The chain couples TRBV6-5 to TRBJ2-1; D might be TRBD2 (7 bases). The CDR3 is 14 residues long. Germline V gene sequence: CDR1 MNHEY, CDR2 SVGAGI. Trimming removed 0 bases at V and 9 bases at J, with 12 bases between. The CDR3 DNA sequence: TGTGCCAGCAGTTACTCGAGGGGGGGCGGTGAGCAGTTCTTC. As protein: CASSYSRGGGEQFF.

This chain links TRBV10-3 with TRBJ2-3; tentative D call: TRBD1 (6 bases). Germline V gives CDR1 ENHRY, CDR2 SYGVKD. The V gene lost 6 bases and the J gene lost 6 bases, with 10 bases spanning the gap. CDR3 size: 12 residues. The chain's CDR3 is CAIRGARDTQYF. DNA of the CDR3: TGTGCCATCAGGGGGGCCCGGGATACGCAGTATTTT.

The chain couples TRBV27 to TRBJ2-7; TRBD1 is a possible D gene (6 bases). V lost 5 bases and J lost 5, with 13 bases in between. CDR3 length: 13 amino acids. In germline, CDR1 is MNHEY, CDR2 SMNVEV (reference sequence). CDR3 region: CASSPRTADEQYF. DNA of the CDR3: TGTGCCAGCAGTCCCCGGACAGCTGACGAGCAGTACTTC.

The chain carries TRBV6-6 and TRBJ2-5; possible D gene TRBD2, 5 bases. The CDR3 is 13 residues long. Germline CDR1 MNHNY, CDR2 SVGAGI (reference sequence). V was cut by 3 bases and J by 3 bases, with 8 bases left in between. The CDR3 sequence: CASSYLGEETQYF. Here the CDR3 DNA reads TGTGCCAGCAGTTATCTCGGGGAAGAGACCCAGTACTTC.

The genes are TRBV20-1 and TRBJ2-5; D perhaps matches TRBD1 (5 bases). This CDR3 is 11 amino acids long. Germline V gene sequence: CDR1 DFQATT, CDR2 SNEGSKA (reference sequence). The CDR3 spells CSSAGPETQYF. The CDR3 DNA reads TGCTCAAGCGCAGGGCCAGAGACCCAGTACTTC.

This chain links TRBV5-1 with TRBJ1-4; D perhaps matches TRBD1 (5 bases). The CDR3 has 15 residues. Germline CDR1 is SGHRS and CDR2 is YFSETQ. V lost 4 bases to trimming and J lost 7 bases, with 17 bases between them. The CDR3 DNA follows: TGCGCCAGCAGCCCAAATCCAACGGGGGTTGAAAAACTGTTTTTT. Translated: CASSPNPTGVEKLFF.

CDR3 DNA sequence: TGTGCCAGCAGCGTAGGCCCGGCAGATACGCAGTATTTT. Translated: CASSVGPADTQYF. The rearrangement uses TRBV9 and TRBJ2-3; D not resolved. CDR1 is SGDLS, CDR2 YYNGEE, per germline. This CDR3 is 13 amino acids long. The V end was cut by 0 bases, the J end by 4 bases, with 6 bases between. Looking up the rest from reference TRBV9 and TRBJ2-3 gives the full variable domain: DSGVTQTPKHLITATGQRVTLRCSPRSGDLSVYWYQQSLDQGLQFLIQYYNGEERAKGNILERFSAQQFPDLHSELNLSSLELGDSALYFCASSVGPADTQYFGPGTRLTVL.

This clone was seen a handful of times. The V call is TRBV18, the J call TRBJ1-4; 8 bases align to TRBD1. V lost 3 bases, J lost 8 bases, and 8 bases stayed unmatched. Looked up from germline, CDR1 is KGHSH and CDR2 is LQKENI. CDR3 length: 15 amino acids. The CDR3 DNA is TGTGCCAGCTCACCCTGGACAGGGACCGGAGAAAAACTGTTTTTT. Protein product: CASSPWTGTGEKLFF.

The CDR3 here is CAYFVGSNYGYTF. CDR3 sequence (DNA): TGTGCCTACTTCGTTGGTTCTAACTATGGCTACACCTTC. The V call is TRBV30, the J call TRBJ1-2, with D uncertain. V was shortened by 7 bases and J by 0 bases, with 12 bases between the two germline ends. The germline V gene encodes CDR1 GTSNPN and CDR2 SVGIG (reference sequence). The CDR3 loop spans 13 amino acids.